This T cell receptor beta chain emerged from a study of T-cell memory formation after mild COVID-19. Whole-study results and caveats: Clones contracting over day 15 to 85 were CD4/CD8 balanced, with later expanders leaning CD4+. Pre-infection memory held some responding clones, suggesting pre-existing cross-reactive T cells responded.

This CDR3 comprises 15 residues. V was cut by 4 bases and J by 0 bases, with 13 bases left in between. CDR1 and CDR2 from the germline V gene are DFQATT and SNEGSKA (reference sequence). cDNA libraries for TCR alpha and TCR beta, carrying sample barcodes and UMIs, came from 5'RACE with constant-segment primers. In TCRdb, the 5' RACE reads were re-called with MiXCR into one record per CDR3 protein. The table includes 360,000 or so distinct CDR3 sequences, around 30% detected once. Of note for this clonotype: What it recognizes is unknown.

The specimen sequenced was PBMCs or a T cell subset sorted from them (not recorded which). The V and J genes are TRBV20-1 and TRBJ1-3; the D gene is possibly TRBD1 (5 bases). This TCR was recovered from an adult woman who had mild COVID-19 (a few samples of this study predate the infection). Cell type and time point are not known. Written as DNA, the CDR3 is TGCAGTGCTAAAGACGGGACGGACTCTGGAAACACCATATATTTT. This gives the protein CSAKDGTDSGNTIYF.